This passage covers 26 T cell receptor beta chains from one sample sequenced in a study of shared clonotypes between healthy human individuals. Only CD45RO-negative cells positively selected for CCR7 counted as naive CD8 cells, so terminally differentiated effector memory CD45RA+ cells were excluded. Libraries were prepared by immunoSEQ multiplex PCR; TCRdb keeps only in-frame clonotypes and omits some of them. The sample includes 2 million or so clones, approximately 95% of them seen just once. The sequenced sample was naive CD8+ T cells sorted from blood. These receptors all come from a man between 18 and 29 years old in good health.

This clone was seen once. CDR3 sequence: CASSQAGGAYNEQFF. CDR3 in DNA: TGTGCCAGCAGCCAAGCAGGGGGCGCCTACAATGAGCAGTTCTTC. The chain is built from TRBV5-6 and TRBJ2-1, with 8 bases identical to TRBD1. Germline values: CDR1 SGHDT, CDR2 YYEEEE. This CDR3 spans 15 amino acids. The junction had 5 bases not matched to a gene; V was cut back by 4 bases and J by 2 bases.

This chain links TRBV2 with TRBJ2-5; D gene ambiguous. This CDR3 contains 14 residues. Per the germline V gene, CDR1 is SNHLY and CDR2 is FYNNEI. The V end lost 7 bases, the J end lost 1 base, and 13 bases lay between the germline ends. The chain's CDR3 is CASNHINSQETQYF. The CDR3 DNA reads TGTGCCAGCAATCATATTAACAGCCAAGAGACCCAGTACTTC.

This clone has only one observation. CDR3 in amino acids: CASSQLAEGDISNEQFF. In nucleotides, the CDR3 is TGCGCCAGCAGCCAACTCGCGGAGGGGGACATATCCAATGAGCAGTTCTTC. This chain uses TRBV4-3 with TRBJ2-1; tentatively, D is TRBD1 or TRBD2 (6 bases each). Per germline, CDR1 LGHNA and CDR2 YSLEER. The CDR3 is 17 amino acids. Trimming removed 2 bases at V and 6 bases at J, with 20 bases between.

In its sample, this clone was seen once. The rearrangement joins TRBV15 to TRBJ1-1; no clear D gene. Germline V gene lookup returns CDR1 LNHNV and CDR2 YYDKDF (reference sequence). CDR3 length: 14 amino acids. Trimming stripped 0 bases from V and 6 bases from J, with 11 bases between. Here the CDR3 DNA reads TGTGCCACCAGCAGAGATGGCGGTTTCTCTGAAGCTTTCTTT. It yields the protein CATSRDGGFSEAFF.

This clone appeared once. This chain joins TRBV28 and TRBJ2-5; D is undetermined. V was clipped by 3 bases and J by 5 bases, with 16 bases between them. The CDR3 totals 15 residues. Germline CDR1 is MDHEN and CDR2 is SYDVKM. This CDR3 reads CASSLGAITDETQYF. The CDR3 nucleotides read TGTGCCAGCAGTTTGGGTGCCATAACCGACGAGACCCAGTACTTC.

The chain recombines TRBV27 with TRBJ2-4; D might be TRBD2 (6 bases). This CDR3 is 15 amino acids long. The germline V and J ends were trimmed by 0 bases and 3 bases, with 9 bases remaining between them. Germline CDR1 and CDR2: MNHEY and SMNVEV (reference sequence). The CDR3 DNA is TGTGCCAGCAGTTTATCTACGGGAGTCAAAAACATTCAGTACTTC. This codes for CASSLSTGVKNIQYF.

This chain joins TRBV29-1 and TRBJ2-1; unclear D gene. CDR3 length: 12 residues. CDR1 is SQVTM, CDR2 ANQGSEA, per germline. The V and J ends lost 7 bases and 9 bases respectively, with 16 bases between them. CDR3 bases: TGCAGCGCCTCATTCCTCGTAGGTGAGCAGTTCTTC. Its translation: CSASFLVGEQFF.

V and J are TRBV15 and TRBJ2-7; TRBD2 aligns across 13 bases. Trimming cost V 1 base and J 6 bases; bases outside gene matches: 0. The CDR3 is 14 amino acids. In germline, CDR1 is LNHNV, CDR2 YYDKDF (reference sequence). CDR3 sequence (DNA): TGTGCCACCAGCAGAGGACTAGCGGGAGGCGAGCAGTACTTC. It specifies CATSRGLAGGEQYF.

This rearrangement joins TRBV6-1 to TRBJ1-3; the D gene is possibly TRBD1 (5 bases). The length of the CDR3 is 17 residues. Trimming took off 2 bases at V and 2 bases at J, with 16 bases between the two ends. Germline V gives CDR1 MNHNS, CDR2 SASEGT. The CDR3 bases are TGTGCCAGCAGTGAAATGACAGCCCAAGGAGCTGGAAACACCATATATTTT. Translated: CASSEMTAQGAGNTIYF.

A single count supports this clone. The V and J genes are TRBV5-1 and TRBJ2-3, with D possibly being TRBD1 or TRBD2 (5 bases each). The germline V gene encodes CDR1 SGHRS and CDR2 YFSETQ. Between the trimmed V and J ends, which lost 0 bases and 5 bases, there was a span of 19 bases. The CDR3 is 17 amino acids. DNA of the CDR3: TGCGCCAGCAGCTTGGAAGGGGACGAACTTATGCGAGATACGCAGTATTTT. Translated, it gives CASSLEGDELMRDTQYF.

V is TRBV10-2 and J is TRBJ2-7; maybe TRBD2 (5 bases). With 0 bases removed from V and 0 bases from J, the gap between germline ends came to 18 bases. Germline V gives CDR1 WSHSY, CDR2 SAAADI. CDR3 length equals 18 residues. DNA for the CDR3: TGCGCCAGCAGTGAGTCGACCTTTTCCTCAGCGGACTCCTACGAGCAGTACTTC. Translated: CASSESTFSSADSYEQYF.

V is TRBV9 and J is TRBJ2-3; D gene ambiguous. V shed 1 base and J shed 0 bases, with 9 bases lying between them. This CDR3 is built from 15 residues. Germline values: CDR1 SGDLS, CDR2 YYNGEE. CDR3 amino acids: CASSVSGLSTDTQYF. CDR3 DNA sequence: TGTGCCAGCAGCGTATCTGGTTTAAGCACAGATACGCAGTATTTT.

The rearrangement uses TRBV5-4 and TRBJ1-1, with D possibly being TRBD1 (6 bases). Germline lookup yields CDR1 SGHNT and CDR2 YYREEE (reference sequence). The CDR3 runs 15 residues. The V end was cut by 0 bases, the J end by 4 bases, with 13 bases between. CDR3 protein: CASSLVSGGRTEAFF. The DNA of the CDR3 is TGTGCCAGCAGCTTGGTTTCGGGGGGCCGCACTGAAGCTTTCTTT.

The gene calls are TRBV6-5 and TRBJ2-7, with TRBD2 matching over 7 bases. CDR3 size: 15 residues. The ends lost 1 base at V and 6 bases at J; junction bases unmatched: 9. Germline loops: CDR1 MNHEY, CDR2 SVGAGI. Here the CDR3 reads CASSYLGLINLEQYF. CDR3 coding DNA: TGTGCCAGCAGTTACTTGGGACTAATTAACCTCGAGCAGTACTTC.

In its sample, this clone was seen once. This chain links TRBV4-2 with TRBJ2-3; 7 bases map to TRBD1. Germline-derived CDR1 and CDR2 are LGHNA and YNFKEQ. The CDR3 contains 18 residues. V lost 1 base and J lost 4; bases outside the gene matches: 14. The CDR3 loop reads CASSQVVIEGAWPDTQYF. DNA for the CDR3: TGTGCCAGCAGCCAAGTGGTGATTGAGGGGGCTTGGCCAGATACGCAGTATTTT.

The chain uses TRBV11-2 and TRBJ2-7, with 12 positions matching TRBD1. This CDR3 region has 17 residues. The ends lost 5 bases at V and 3 bases at J; junction bases unmatched: 11. In germline, CDR1 is SGHAT, CDR2 FQNNGV. Written as DNA, the CDR3 is TGTGCCAGCAGCGGACAGGGGACAGGGGGCGCAATCTACGAGCAGTACTTC. Protein product: CASSGQGTGGAIYEQYF.

This chain uses TRBV13 with TRBJ2-1, with no clear D. Trimming removed 1 base from V and 3 bases from J, with 13 bases in between. This CDR3 contains 16 residues. Per the germline V gene, CDR1 is PRHDT and CDR2 is FYEKMQ (reference sequence). The CDR3: CASSLALQGYYNEQFF. CDR3 nucleotides: TGTGCCAGCAGCTTAGCGCTGCAAGGGTACTACAATGAGCAGTTCTTC.

This chain uses TRBV30 with TRBJ1-1; D is perhaps TRBD1 (6 bases). The germline V gene has CDR1 GTSNPN and CDR2 SVGIG (reference sequence). This CDR3 spans 12 amino acids. V lost 5 bases, J lost 5 bases, and 12 bases lay in between. DNA of the CDR3: TGTGCCTGGGACAGGTGGGGGACTGAAGCTTTCTTT. It yields the protein CAWDRWGTEAFF.

This chain uses TRBV11-1 with TRBJ2-2, with a possible D match to TRBD2 (7 bases). CDR3 size: 16 residues. Trimming pared 5 bases from V and 5 bases from J, leaving 18 bases between. The germline V gene has CDR1 SGHAT and CDR2 FQDESV (reference sequence). The CDR3, as DNA: TGTGCCAGCAGCGCGGGACTACAGGGTATTACCGGGGAGCTGTTTTTT. This translates into CASSAGLQGITGELFF.

The V gene is TRBV7-3, the J gene TRBJ2-7, with TRBD1 matching over 7 bases. Germline V gene lookup returns CDR1 SGHTA and CDR2 FQGTGA. V was clipped by 5 bases and J by 0 bases; unmatched bases: 7. The CDR3 sequence is 15 residues long. Here the CDR3 reads CASSREGDSSYEQYF. CDR3 coding DNA: TGTGCCAGCAGCCGGGAAGGGGACAGCTCCTACGAGCAGTACTTC.

This clone appeared a single time. The chain carries TRBV5-5 and TRBJ2-7; D remains unclear. Germline V gene lookup returns CDR1 SGHKS and CDR2 YYEKEE (reference sequence). The V end was cut by 1 base, the J end by 2 bases, with 13 bases between. The CDR3 is made up of 15 amino acids. This CDR3 is CASSLSGILTYEQYF. CDR3 sequence (DNA): TGTGCCAGCAGCTTGTCAGGTATACTAACCTACGAGCAGTACTTC.

V gene TRBV27 combines with J gene TRBJ2-3; D unresolved. V was cut by 2 bases and J by 3 bases, with 15 bases left in between. The CDR3 has 16 amino acids. Per the germline V gene, CDR1 is MNHEY and CDR2 is SMNVEV (reference sequence). The CDR3 sequence: CASSLDMTTQTDTQYF. CDR3 in DNA: TGTGCCAGCAGTTTAGACATGACCACCCAGACAGATACGCAGTATTTT.

Notes on this clone: Other nucleotide sequences from this sample produce the same CDR3. The chain recombines TRBV15 with TRBJ2-7; D not certain. V gave up 0 bases and J gave up 3 bases, with 6 bases separating them. The CDR3 has 13 residues. Germline values: CDR1 LNHNV, CDR2 YYDKDF (reference sequence). The CDR3 spells CATSRDRHYEQYF. CDR3 bases: TGTGCCACCAGCAGAGATCGGCACTACGAGCAGTACTTC.

The sample holds a few counts of this clone. V and J are TRBV16 and TRBJ1-5; the D gene is possibly TRBD1 (6 bases). The V end lost 4 bases, the J end lost 2 bases, and 9 bases lay between the germline ends. The length of the CDR3 is 14 residues. Germline CDR1 and CDR2: KGHSY and FQNENV. CDR3 in amino acids: CASSRYRGNQPQHF. CDR3 in DNA: TGTGCCAGCAGCCGATACAGGGGCAATCAGCCCCAGCATTTT.

The chain carries TRBV5-1 and TRBJ2-7, with unresolved D. V was shortened by 5 bases and J by 6 bases, with 15 bases between the two germline ends. Germline values: CDR1 SGHRS, CDR2 YFSETQ. The CDR3 runs 13 residues. CDR3 loop: CASSRDGFTEQYF. The CDR3 coding sequence is TGCGCCAGCAGTAGAGACGGGTTCACCGAGCAGTACTTC.

The chain employs TRBV14 and TRBJ1-2, with a tentative D call TRBD1 (6 bases). The V and J ends lost 4 bases and 4 bases respectively, with 10 bases between them. This CDR3 is built from 13 residues. Germline CDR1 is SGHDN and CDR2 is FVKESK. CDR3 amino acids: CASSLTGSYGYTF. CDR3 DNA sequence: TGTGCCAGCAGCCTTACAGGGTCCTATGGCTACACCTTC.